One sample yielded the 4 T cell receptor beta chains listed below, sequenced in a study of cytomegalovirus exposure and HLA in healthy donors. The PCR ran on 60 Vbeta and 13 Jbeta primers. Only in-frame clones appear in the TCRdb table, and some are missing; sequencing was by immunoSEQ multiplex PCR. This listing includes 50,000 or so clones. Source material: PBMCs. The receptors shown here come from a woman younger than 30 in good health and CMV-seronegative.

The chain uses TRBV7-6 and TRBJ1-6; D unresolved. The CDR3 loop spans 15 amino acids. Germline CDR1 reads SGHVS; CDR2 reads FNYEAQ. The germline V and J ends were trimmed by 2 bases and 6 bases, with 11 bases remaining between them. The DNA of the CDR3 is TGTGCCAGCAGCTTAAGAAGGGAGGGTAATTCACCCCTCCACTTT. Translating gives CASSLRREGNSPLHF.

The J gene is TRBJ1-1, the V gene TRBV28; TRBD1 is a possible D gene (5 bases). V lost 4 bases and J lost 3, with 15 bases in between. Germline V gives CDR1 MDHEN, CDR2 SYDVKM. The CDR3 is made up of 15 amino acids. CDR3 region: CASSWRYGGDTEAFF. The CDR3 coding sequence is TGTGCCAGCAGTTGGCGGTATGGGGGGGACACTGAAGCTTTCTTT.

V and J are TRBV6-1 and TRBJ2-1; 10 bases agree with TRBD2. The V gene's germline CDR1 is MNHNS and CDR2 SASEGT. Trimming removed 3 bases from V and 6 bases from J; junction bases left unmatched: 5. The CDR3 totals 15 residues. The CDR3 bases are TGTGCCAGCAGTGACGAGCCTAGCGGGAGCAATGAGCAGTTCTTC. It translates to CASSDEPSGSNEQFF.

J is TRBJ2-2 and V is TRBV5-4, with D possibly matching TRBD2 (6 bases). Germline CDR1 is SGHNT and CDR2 is YYREEE (reference sequence). With 10 bases removed from V and 1 base from J, the gap between germline ends came to 11 bases. The length of the CDR3 is 13 residues. The DNA for the CDR3 is TGTGCCGGACAAGCGGGGAACACCGGGGAGCTGTTTTTT. It specifies CAGQAGNTGELFF.